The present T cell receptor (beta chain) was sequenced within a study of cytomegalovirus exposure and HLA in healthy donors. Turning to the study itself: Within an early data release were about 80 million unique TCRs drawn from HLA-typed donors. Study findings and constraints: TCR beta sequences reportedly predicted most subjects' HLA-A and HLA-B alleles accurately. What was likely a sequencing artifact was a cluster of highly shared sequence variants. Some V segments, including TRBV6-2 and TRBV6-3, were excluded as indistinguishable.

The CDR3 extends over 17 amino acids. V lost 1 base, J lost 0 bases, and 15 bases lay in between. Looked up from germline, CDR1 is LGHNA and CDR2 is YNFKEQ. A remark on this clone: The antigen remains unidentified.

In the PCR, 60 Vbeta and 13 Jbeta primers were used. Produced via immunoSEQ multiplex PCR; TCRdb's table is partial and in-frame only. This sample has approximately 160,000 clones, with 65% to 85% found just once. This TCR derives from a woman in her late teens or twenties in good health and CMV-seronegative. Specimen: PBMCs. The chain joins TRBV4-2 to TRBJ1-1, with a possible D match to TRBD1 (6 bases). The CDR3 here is CASSQGARQGMNTEAFF. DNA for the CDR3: TGTGCCAGCAGCCAAGGTGCACGGCAGGGGATGAACACTGAAGCTTTCTTT.